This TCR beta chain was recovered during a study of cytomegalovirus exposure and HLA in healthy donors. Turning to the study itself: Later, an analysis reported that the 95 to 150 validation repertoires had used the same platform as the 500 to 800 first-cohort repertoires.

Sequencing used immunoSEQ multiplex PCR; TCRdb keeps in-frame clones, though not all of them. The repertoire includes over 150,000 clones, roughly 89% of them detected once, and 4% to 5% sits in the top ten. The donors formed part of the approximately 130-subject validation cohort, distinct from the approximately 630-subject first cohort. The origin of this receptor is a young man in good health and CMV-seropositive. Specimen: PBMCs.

The CDR3 DNA follows: TGTGCCAGCAGAACTACAGGGTTGAATGAGCAGTTCTTC. Its protein product is CASRTTGLNEQFF. The rearrangement joins TRBV2 to TRBJ2-1, with D possibly TRBD1 on 6 matching bases. The CDR3 has 13 residues. Germline CDR1 is SNHLY and CDR2 is FYNNEI. V dropped 6 bases and J dropped 7 bases, with 13 bases sitting between them.